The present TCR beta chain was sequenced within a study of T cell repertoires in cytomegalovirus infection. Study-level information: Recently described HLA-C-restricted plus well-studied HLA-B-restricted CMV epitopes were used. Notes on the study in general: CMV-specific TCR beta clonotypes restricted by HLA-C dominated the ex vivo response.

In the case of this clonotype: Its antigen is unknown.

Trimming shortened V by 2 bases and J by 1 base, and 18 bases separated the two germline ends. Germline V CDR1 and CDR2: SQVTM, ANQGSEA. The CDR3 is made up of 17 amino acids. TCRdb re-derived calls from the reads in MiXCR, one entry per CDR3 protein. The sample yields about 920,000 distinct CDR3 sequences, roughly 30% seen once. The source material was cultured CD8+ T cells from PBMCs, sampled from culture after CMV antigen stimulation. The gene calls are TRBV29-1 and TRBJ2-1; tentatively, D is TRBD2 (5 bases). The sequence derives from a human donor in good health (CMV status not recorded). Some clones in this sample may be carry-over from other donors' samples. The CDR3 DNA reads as TGCAGCGTTGAAATAAGAAGTCCCAGAGGGTCCTACAATGAGCAGTTCTTC. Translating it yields CSVEIRSPRGSYNEQFF.